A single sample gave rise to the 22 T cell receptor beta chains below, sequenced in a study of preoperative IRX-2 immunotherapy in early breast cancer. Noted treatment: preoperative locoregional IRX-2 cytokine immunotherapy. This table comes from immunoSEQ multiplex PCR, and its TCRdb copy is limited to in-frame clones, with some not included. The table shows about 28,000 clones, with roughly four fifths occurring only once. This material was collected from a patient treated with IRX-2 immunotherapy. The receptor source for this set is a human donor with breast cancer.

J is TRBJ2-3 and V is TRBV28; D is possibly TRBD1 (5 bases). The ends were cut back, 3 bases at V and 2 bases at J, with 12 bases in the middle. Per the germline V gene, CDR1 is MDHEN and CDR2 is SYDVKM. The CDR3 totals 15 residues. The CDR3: CASSFGRTITDTQYF. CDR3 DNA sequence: TGTGCCAGCAGTTTCGGCAGGACAATCACAGATACGCAGTATTTT.

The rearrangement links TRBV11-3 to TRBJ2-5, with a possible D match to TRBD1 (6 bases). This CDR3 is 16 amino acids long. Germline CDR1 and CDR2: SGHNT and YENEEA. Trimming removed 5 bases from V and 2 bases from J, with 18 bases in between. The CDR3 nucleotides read TGTGCCAGCAGCATCAAACAGGGTACCCTTCAAGAGACCCAGTACTTC. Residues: CASSIKQGTLQETQYF. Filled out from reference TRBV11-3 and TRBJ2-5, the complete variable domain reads EAGVVQSPRYKIIEKKQPVAFWCNPISGHNTLYWYLQNLGQGPELLIRYENEEAVDDSQLPKDRFSAERLKGVDSTLKIQPAELGDSAVYLCASSIKQGTLQETQYFGPGTRLLVL.

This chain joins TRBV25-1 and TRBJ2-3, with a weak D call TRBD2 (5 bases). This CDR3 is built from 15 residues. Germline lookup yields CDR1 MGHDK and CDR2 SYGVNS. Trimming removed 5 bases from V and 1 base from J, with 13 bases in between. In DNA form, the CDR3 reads TGTGCCAGCAGTTTGGCGGCGAGGGGCACAGATACGCAGTATTTT. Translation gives CASSLAARGTDTQYF.

This CDR3 reads CASRARGSFTDTQYF. The CDR3 DNA sequence: TGTGCCAGCAGGGCGCGAGGCAGCTTCACAGATACGCAGTATTTT. The rearrangement uses TRBV11-3 and TRBJ2-3, with D uncertain. Deletions cut 6 bases from V and 2 bases from J, with 15 bases between. Germline-derived CDR1 and CDR2 are SGHNT and YENEEA. The CDR3 spans 15 residues.

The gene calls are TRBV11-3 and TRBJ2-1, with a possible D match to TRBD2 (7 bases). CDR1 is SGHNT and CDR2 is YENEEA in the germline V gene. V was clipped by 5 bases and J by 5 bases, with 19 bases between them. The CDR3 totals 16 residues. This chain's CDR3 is CASSQGGVERDNEQFF. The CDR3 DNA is TGTGCCAGCAGCCAAGGGGGGGTGGAGCGGGACAATGAGCAGTTCTTC.

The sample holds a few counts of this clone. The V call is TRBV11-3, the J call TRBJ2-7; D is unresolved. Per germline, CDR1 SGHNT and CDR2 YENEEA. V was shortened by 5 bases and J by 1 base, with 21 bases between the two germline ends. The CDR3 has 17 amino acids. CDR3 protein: CASSQAVSAYNSYEQYF. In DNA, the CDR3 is TGTGCCAGCAGCCAAGCTGTGTCAGCGTATAATTCCTACGAGCAGTACTTC.

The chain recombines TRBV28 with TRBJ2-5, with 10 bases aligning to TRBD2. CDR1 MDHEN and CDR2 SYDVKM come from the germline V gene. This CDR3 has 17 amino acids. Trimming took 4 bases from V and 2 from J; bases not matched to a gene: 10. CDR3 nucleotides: TGTGCCAGCAGTTCCCCCGGACTAGCGGCTGCTCAAGAGACCCAGTACTTC. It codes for CASSSPGLAAAQETQYF.

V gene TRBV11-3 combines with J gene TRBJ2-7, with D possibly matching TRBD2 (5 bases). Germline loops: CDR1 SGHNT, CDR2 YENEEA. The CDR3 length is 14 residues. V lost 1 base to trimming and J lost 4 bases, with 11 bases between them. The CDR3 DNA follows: TGTGCCAGCAGCTTAGTCGGGTGGGAGTACGAGCAGTACTTC. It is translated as CASSLVGWEYEQYF.

The CDR3 DNA reads TGTGCCAGCAGCCGGGGCTTTGGCTATGGCTACACCTTC. As protein: CASSRGFGYGYTF. This rearrangement joins TRBV7-1 to TRBJ1-2; maybe TRBD1 (5 bases). TRBV7-1 qualifies as an ORF whose function is uncertain. The CDR3 runs 13 residues. V gave up 5 bases and J gave up 4 bases, with 11 bases separating them.

CDR3 sequence reads: CASSVNGGTNSPLHF. The CDR3 DNA is TGTGCCAGCAGCGTAAATGGGGGTACCAATTCACCCCTCCACTTT. This chain links TRBV7-6 with TRBJ1-6; perhaps TRBD1 as D (5 bases). The CDR3 runs to 15 residues. CDR1 SGHVS and CDR2 FNYEAQ come from the germline V gene. V was shortened by 5 bases and J by 7 bases, with 15 bases between the two germline ends.

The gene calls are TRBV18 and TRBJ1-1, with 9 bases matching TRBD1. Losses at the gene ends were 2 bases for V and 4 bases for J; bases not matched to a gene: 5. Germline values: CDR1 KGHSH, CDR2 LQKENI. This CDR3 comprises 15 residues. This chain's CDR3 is CASSPYRGRITEAFF. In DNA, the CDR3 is TGTGCCAGCTCACCATACAGGGGGCGTATCACTGAAGCTTTCTTT.

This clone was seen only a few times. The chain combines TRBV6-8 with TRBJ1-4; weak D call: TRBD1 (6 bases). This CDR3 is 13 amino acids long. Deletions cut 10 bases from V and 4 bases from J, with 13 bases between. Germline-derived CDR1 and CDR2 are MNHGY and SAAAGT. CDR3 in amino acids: CAISRGLNEKLFF. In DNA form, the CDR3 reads TGTGCCATTTCTCGGGGGCTTAATGAAAAACTGTTTTTT.

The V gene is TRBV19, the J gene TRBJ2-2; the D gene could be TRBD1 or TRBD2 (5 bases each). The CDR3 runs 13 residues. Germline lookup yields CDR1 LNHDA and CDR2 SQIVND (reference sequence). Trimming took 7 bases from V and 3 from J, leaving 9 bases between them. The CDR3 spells CASMGRDTGELFF. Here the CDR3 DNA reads TGTGCCAGTATGGGGCGGGACACCGGGGAGCTGTTTTTT.

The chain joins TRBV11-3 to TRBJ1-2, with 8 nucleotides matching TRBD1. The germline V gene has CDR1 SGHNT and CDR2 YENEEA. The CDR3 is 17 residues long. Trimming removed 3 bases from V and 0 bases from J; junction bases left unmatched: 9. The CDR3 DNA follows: TGTGCCAGCAGCTTGGTCGGACAGGGCTCAGCTAACTATGGCTACACCTTC. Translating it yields CASSLVGQGSANYGYTF.

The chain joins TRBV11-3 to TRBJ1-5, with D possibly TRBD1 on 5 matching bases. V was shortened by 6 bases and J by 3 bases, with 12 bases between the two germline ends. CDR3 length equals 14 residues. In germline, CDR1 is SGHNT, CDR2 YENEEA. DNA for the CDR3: TGTGCCAGCAGTCTGGACATGACCAATCAGCCCCAGCATTTT. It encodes CASSLDMTNQPQHF.

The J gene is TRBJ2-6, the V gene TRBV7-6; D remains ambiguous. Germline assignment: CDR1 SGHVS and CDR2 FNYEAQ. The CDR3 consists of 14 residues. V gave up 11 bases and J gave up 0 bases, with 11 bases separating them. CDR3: CACTDYSGANVLTF. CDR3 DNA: TGTGCCTGTACAGATTACTCTGGGGCCAACGTCCTGACTTTC.

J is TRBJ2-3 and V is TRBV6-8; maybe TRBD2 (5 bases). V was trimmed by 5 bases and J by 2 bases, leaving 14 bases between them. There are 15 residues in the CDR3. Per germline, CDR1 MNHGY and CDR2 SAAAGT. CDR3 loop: CASSQPRGYTDTQYF. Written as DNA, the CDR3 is TGTGCCAGCAGTCAACCCCGGGGTTACACAGATACGCAGTATTTT.

DNA of the CDR3: TGTGCCAGCTCCCTATCGGCCCTAACCGTCACAGATACGCAGTATTTT. This gives the protein CASSLSALTVTDTQYF. V and J are TRBV18 and TRBJ2-3, with D unresolved. The CDR3 spans 16 residues. Between the trimmed V and J ends, which lost 6 bases and 2 bases, there was a span of 18 bases. Germline values: CDR1 KGHSH, CDR2 LQKENI.

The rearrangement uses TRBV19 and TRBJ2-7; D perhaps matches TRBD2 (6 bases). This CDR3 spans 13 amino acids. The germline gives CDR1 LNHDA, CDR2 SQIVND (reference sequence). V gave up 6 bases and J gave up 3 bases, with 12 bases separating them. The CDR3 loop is CASSSRENYEQYF. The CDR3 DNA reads TGTGCCAGTAGCAGCCGGGAGAACTACGAGCAGTACTTC.

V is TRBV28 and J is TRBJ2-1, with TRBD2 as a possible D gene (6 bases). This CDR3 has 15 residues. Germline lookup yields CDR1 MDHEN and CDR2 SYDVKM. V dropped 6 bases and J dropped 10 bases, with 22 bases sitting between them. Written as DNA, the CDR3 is TGTGCCAGCAGCCATCCAGCGGGTAGGTCGTACGAGCAGTTCTTC. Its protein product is CASSHPAGRSYEQFF. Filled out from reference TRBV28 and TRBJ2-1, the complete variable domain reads DVKVTQSSRYLVKRTGEKVFLECVQDMDHENMFWYRQDPGLGLRLIYFSYDVKMKEKGDIPEGYSVSREKKERFSLILESASTNQTSMYLCASSHPAGRSYEQFFGPGTRLTVL.

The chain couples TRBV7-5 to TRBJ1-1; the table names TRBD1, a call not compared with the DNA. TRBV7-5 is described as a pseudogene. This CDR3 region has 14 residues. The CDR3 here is CASSSGTGGTEAFF. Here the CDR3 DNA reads TGTGCCAGCAGCTCCGGGACAGGGGGCACTGAAGCTTTCTTT.

CDR3 sequence reads: CATSRDRWGNQPQHF. CDR3 nucleotides: TGTGCCACCAGCAGAGATAGGTGGGGGAATCAGCCCCAGCATTTT. The rearrangement joins TRBV15 to TRBJ1-5; perhaps TRBD1 as D (5 bases). The CDR3 extends over 15 amino acids. Trimming shortened V by 0 bases and J by 4 bases, and 10 bases separated the two germline ends. The germline V gene has CDR1 LNHNV and CDR2 YYDKDF (reference sequence).